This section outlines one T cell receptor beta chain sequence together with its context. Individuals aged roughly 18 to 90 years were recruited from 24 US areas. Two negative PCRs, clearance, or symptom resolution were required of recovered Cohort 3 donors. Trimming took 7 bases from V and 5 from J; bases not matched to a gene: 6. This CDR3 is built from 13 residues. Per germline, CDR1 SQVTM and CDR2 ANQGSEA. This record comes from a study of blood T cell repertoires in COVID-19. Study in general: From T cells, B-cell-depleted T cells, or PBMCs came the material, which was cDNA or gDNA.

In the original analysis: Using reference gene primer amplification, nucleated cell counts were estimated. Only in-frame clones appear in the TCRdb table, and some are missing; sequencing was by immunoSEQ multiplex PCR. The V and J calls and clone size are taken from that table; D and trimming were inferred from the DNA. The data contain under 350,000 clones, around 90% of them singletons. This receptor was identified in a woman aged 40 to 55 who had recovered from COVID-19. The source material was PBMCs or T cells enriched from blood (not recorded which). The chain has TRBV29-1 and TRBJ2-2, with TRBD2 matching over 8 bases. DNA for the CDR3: TGCAGCGCTTGGGTAGCGGGGACCGGGGAGCTGTTTTTT. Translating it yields CSAWVAGTGELFF.